A single sample is the source of the 26 T cell receptor beta chains below, sequenced in a study of T-cell memory formation after mild COVID-19. TCRdb fed the 5' RACE reads into MiXCR, producing one record per CDR3 protein. This repertoire shows hundreds of thousands of distinct CDR3 sequences, over 13% found once; its top ten account for 20% to 25%. Sequencing was carried out using PBMCs or a T cell subset sorted from them (not recorded which). Receptors were obtained from a man between 18 and 35 years old who had mild COVID-19 (a few samples of this study predate the infection). Cell type and time point are not known.

Written as DNA, the CDR3 is TGTGCCAGCAGCTCTAACAGAGGAAACACCATATATTTT. Translating it yields CASSSNRGNTIYF. This sequence joins TRBV7-2 and TRBJ1-3; D is unclear. V was trimmed by 4 bases and J by 4 bases, leaving 8 bases between them. Germline V lookup: CDR1 SGHTA, CDR2 FQGNSA. CDR3 length: 13 residues. Looking up the rest from reference TRBV7-2 and TRBJ1-3 gives the full variable domain: GAGVSQSPSNKVTEKGKDVELRCDPISGHTALYWYRQSLGQGLEFLIYFQGNSAPDKSGLPSDRFSAERTGGSVSTLTIQRTQQEDSAVYLCASSSNRGNTIYFGEGSWLTVV.

This clonotype was observed many times. This chain uses TRBV5-1 with TRBJ2-1, with D possibly being TRBD1 or TRBD2 (5 bases each). Germline V CDR1 and CDR2: SGHRS, YFSETQ. The CDR3 runs to 14 residues. Trimming took 1 base from V and 6 from J, leaving 11 bases between them. CDR3 coding DNA: TGCGCCAGCAGCTTGTCGGGGCAGAGCAATGAGCAGTTCTTC. Residues: CASSLSGQSNEQFF.

This clonotype was recorded many times. This chain joins TRBV7-2 and TRBJ1-4; 8 bases line up with TRBD1. The CDR3 covers 16 residues. With 4 bases clipped from V and 7 bases from J, the junction kept 11 bases outside the gene matches. The germline V gene encodes CDR1 SGHTA and CDR2 FQGNSA. CDR3 sequence (DNA): TGTGCCAGCAGCTATGGACAGGGCGGTGCCGGTGAAAAACTGTTTTTT. Translating it yields CASSYGQGGAGEKLFF.

The genes are TRBV5-5 and TRBJ2-4; 8 bases match TRBD1. J lost 7 bases, V lost 3 bases, and 9 bases had no gene match. The germline V gene encodes CDR1 SGHKS and CDR2 YYEKEE (reference sequence). The CDR3 contains 15 residues. The CDR3 DNA reads as TGTGCCAGCAGCTCGCAGGGGGCATGGTCGAACATTCAGTACTTC. It encodes CASSSQGAWSNIQYF.

The chain has TRBV20-1 and TRBJ1-4; D unclear. The CDR3 is 13 amino acids. Per germline, CDR1 DFQATT and CDR2 SNEGSKA (reference sequence). Trimming shortened V by 3 bases and J by 3 bases, and 8 bases separated the two germline ends. CDR3 protein: CSASSGPNEKLFF. The CDR3 bases are TGCAGTGCTAGTTCAGGTCCTAATGAAAAACTGTTTTTT.

This clonotype was seen more than once but under ten times. The chain couples TRBV20-1 to TRBJ2-5, with 12 bases that match TRBD2. Germline values: CDR1 DFQATT, CDR2 SNEGSKA (reference sequence). CDR3 length: 16 amino acids. V dropped 4 bases and J dropped 0; count of bases not matched to a gene: 6. The CDR3 region has the DNA TGCAGTGCTACCAGATCTAGCGGGGGGGACCAAGAGACCCAGTACTTC. The encoded protein is CSATRSSGGDQETQYF.

There are many counts of this clonotype. The germline gene is not matched at one end of the junction; a read error may be the cause. The rearrangement links TRBV7-3 to TRBJ2-1, with 9 positions matching TRBD1. The germline CDR1 and CDR2 sequences are SGHTA and FQGTGA. This CDR3 spans 13 amino acids. CDR3 sequence: CASSLDRGPERFF. In nucleotides, the CDR3 is TGTGCCAGCAGCTTGGACAGGGGCCCGGAGCGGTTCTTC.

The rearrangement joins TRBV6-5 to TRBJ2-7; 9 bases map to TRBD1. The germline V gene encodes CDR1 MNHEY and CDR2 SVGAGI. Trimming cost V 6 bases and J 5 bases; bases outside gene matches: 11. The CDR3 is 15 amino acids. The CDR3 DNA reads TGTGCCAGCAGCCCCGGGACAGGGTTATCAAACGAGCAGTACGTC. This gives the protein CASSPGTGLSNEQYV.

The table lists this clonotype with a few counts. The rearrangement uses TRBV7-3 and TRBJ1-1, with 10 bases aligning to TRBD1. The J segment lost 5 bases and the V segment lost 3 bases, leaving 15 bases of the junction unmatched. The CDR3 is made up of 18 amino acids. Germline CDR1 is SGHTA and CDR2 is FQGTGA. The CDR3 DNA sequence: TGTGCCAGCAGCTTTTCGTATTTAGACAGGGGGCGGAGGACTGAAGCTTTCTTT. It encodes CASSFSYLDRGRRTEAFF.

This clonotype was seen a handful of times. V usage is TRBV5-1 and J usage is TRBJ2-1, with 12 positions matching TRBD1. J was trimmed by 8 bases and V by 3 bases; bases with no gene match: 9. The CDR3 runs 16 residues. Germline V gene lookup returns CDR1 SGHRS and CDR2 YFSETQ. CDR3 amino acids: CASSSPGTGGRDEQFF. CDR3 nucleotides: TGCGCCAGCAGCTCCCCCGGGACAGGGGGCAGGGATGAGCAGTTCTTC.

This clonotype has more than one count but fewer than ten. The chain couples TRBV7-9 to TRBJ2-1, with D possibly called TRBD1 or TRBD2 (5 bases each). Trimming took 6 bases from V and 8 from J, leaving 14 bases between them. Germline CDR1 is SEHNR and CDR2 is FQNEAQ (reference sequence). The CDR3 runs to 13 residues. The CDR3 is CASSRGVTYEQFF. The DNA of the CDR3 is TGTGCCAGCAGTAGAGGGGTGACCTATGAGCAGTTCTTC.

Only a few counts were recorded for this clonotype. The gene calls are TRBV6-1 and TRBJ1-5; 7 bases are a match to TRBD1. J lost 6 bases, V lost 5 bases, and 10 bases had no gene match. Germline CDR1 MNHNS, CDR2 SASEGT. The CDR3 covers 15 residues. Written as DNA, the CDR3 is TGTGCCAGCAGTTTCAAGAGGGGGCGAGGTCAGCCCCAGCATTTT. Protein sequence: CASSFKRGRGQPQHF.

J is TRBJ1-2 and V is TRBV11-2; 7 bases are shared with TRBD1. V was pared by 5 bases and J by 0 bases, with 9 bases of the junction left unmatched. The CDR3 contains 16 residues. Per germline, CDR1 SGHAT and CDR2 FQNNGV. The CDR3 DNA reads TGTGCCAGCAGCCTCGGCGACAGGGTGGCTAACTATGGCTACACCTTC. Amino acid sequence: CASSLGDRVANYGYTF. Full variable domain (missing parts from reference TRBV11-2 and TRBJ1-2): EAGVAQSPRYKIIEKRQSVAFWCNPISGHATLYWYQQILGQGPKLLIQFQNNGVVDDSQLPKDRFSAERLKGVDSTLKIQPAKLEDSAVYLCASSLGDRVANYGYTFGSGTRLTVV.

J is TRBJ2-1 and V is TRBV6-5; either TRBD1 or TRBD2 may fit D (6 bases each). V gave up 6 bases and J gave up 1 base, with 13 bases separating them. The germline gives CDR1 MNHEY, CDR2 SVGAGI. The CDR3 spans 15 residues. The CDR3 is CASRPRRGSYNEQFF. The CDR3 DNA follows: TGTGCCAGCAGGCCTCGGAGGGGGTCCTACAATGAGCAGTTCTTC.

This sequence joins TRBV7-9 and TRBJ1-1; no reliable D call. The CDR3 spans 11 residues. V was cut by 5 bases and J by 11 bases, with 12 bases left in between. CDR1 and CDR2 from the germline V gene are SEHNR and FQNEAQ (reference sequence). CDR3 amino acids: CASSEGPGAFF. In DNA, the CDR3 is TGTGCCAGCAGCGAAGGGCCCGGGGCTTTCTTT.

This clonotype was counted at least ten times. The chain links TRBV9 to TRBJ2-5, with 8 bases aligning to TRBD1. Losses at the gene ends were 4 bases for V and 4 bases for J; bases not matched to a gene: 9. Per the germline V gene, CDR1 is SGDLS and CDR2 is YYNGEE. The CDR3 is 15 amino acids. CDR3 in amino acids: CASSRQGLRGETQYF. DNA of the CDR3: TGTGCCAGCAGCAGACAGGGGTTGCGAGGAGAGACCCAGTACTTC.

V gene TRBV18 combines with J gene TRBJ2-3; D unresolved. CDR3 length: 14 amino acids. Germline V gives CDR1 KGHSH, CDR2 LQKENI. V was cut by 3 bases and J by 2 bases, with 9 bases left in between. In nucleotides, the CDR3 is TGTGCCAGCTCACCGAGGCCCATCACAGATACGCAGTATTTT. It encodes CASSPRPITDTQYF.

This clonotype appeared a single time. The chain combines TRBV11-2 with TRBJ2-1; a weak D match, TRBD1 (6 bases). Germline lookup yields CDR1 SGHAT and CDR2 FQNNGV. The CDR3 contains 14 residues. Trimming cost V 5 bases and J 6 bases, with 14 bases left between them. CDR3 amino acids: CASSPGTYSNEQFF. CDR3 coding DNA: TGTGCCAGCAGCCCCGGGACATATAGCAATGAGCAGTTCTTC.

This clonotype was counted many times. The chain recombines TRBV5-1 with TRBJ2-1; TRBD1 might be the D (5 bases). Looked up from germline, CDR1 is SGHRS and CDR2 is YFSETQ. Trimming shortened V by 2 bases and J by 5 bases, and 14 bases separated the two germline ends. The CDR3 has 15 amino acids. CDR3 protein: CASSLLGPPNNEQFF. The CDR3, as DNA: TGCGCCAGCAGCTTATTGGGGCCCCCAAACAATGAGCAGTTCTTC. Variable domain in full (rest from reference TRBV5-1 and TRBJ2-1): KAGVTQTPRYLIKTRGQQVTLSCSPISGHRSVSWYQQTPGQGLQFLFEYFSETQRNKGNFPGRFSGRQFSNSRSEMNVSTLELGDSALYLCASSLLGPPNNEQFFGPGTRLTVL.

The V gene is TRBV6-2 or TRBV6-3, the J gene TRBJ2-7; the match to TRBD2 covers 10 bases. The CDR3 has 15 amino acids. V was pared by 2 bases and J by 4 bases, with 5 bases of the junction left unmatched. Germline lookup yields CDR1 MNHEY and CDR2 SVGEGT. DNA of the CDR3: TGTGCCAGCAGTTACGACGATAGCGGGGGGTACGAGCAGTACTTC. Translated: CASSYDDSGGYEQYF.

This clonotype was seen repeatedly, ten times or more. The chain links TRBV12-3 or TRBV12-4 to TRBJ2-1; TRBD2 matches 14 bases. This CDR3 region has 14 residues. V shed 6 bases, J shed 7 bases, and the junction held 2 bases outside the gene matches. The CDR3 here is CASSRLAGGNEQFF. The CDR3 nucleotides read TGTGCCAGCAGCAGACTAGCGGGGGGGAATGAGCAGTTCTTC.

This clonotype was observed a handful of times. V and J are TRBV7-8 and TRBJ2-7; tentative D call: TRBD2 (5 bases). Trimming took off 2 bases at V and 7 bases at J, with 9 bases between the two ends. The CDR3 is 12 amino acids. Germline V gives CDR1 SGHVS, CDR2 FQNEAQ. The CDR3 region has the DNA TGTGCCAGCAGCTTAAACTGGGAGGAGCAGTACGTC. It translates to CASSLNWEEQYV.

The V gene is TRBV18, the J gene TRBJ1-5, with 11 bases identical to TRBD1. The length of the CDR3 is 12 residues. Germline-derived CDR1 and CDR2 are KGHSH and LQKENI. The junction had 5 bases not matched to a gene; V was cut back by 11 bases and J by 8 bases. CDR3: CAGGTGGKPQHF. In DNA form, the CDR3 reads TGTGCCGGCGGGACAGGGGGGAAGCCCCAGCATTTT.

This clonotype was counted ten times or more. The chain employs TRBV7-6 and TRBJ2-1; D call uncertain. The CDR3 extends over 13 amino acids. V lost 5 bases and J lost 9, with 14 bases in between. CDR1 and CDR2 from the germline V gene are SGHVS and FNYEAQ. In DNA, the CDR3 is TGTGCCAGCAGCGGCCGACTGACCATTGAGCAGTTCTTC. Residues: CASSGRLTIEQFF. The complete variable domain, with remaining parts taken from reference TRBV7-6 and TRBJ2-1, reads GAGVSQSPRYKVTKRGQDVALRCDPISGHVSLYWYRQALGQGPEFLTYFNYEAQQDKSGLPNDRFSAERPEGSISTLTIQRTEQRDSAMYRCASSGRLTIEQFFGPGTRLTVL.

This clonotype appeared a few times. The chain employs TRBV9 and TRBJ2-6; no definite D call. Trimming took off 4 bases at V and 0 bases at J, with 14 bases between the two ends. CDR1 SGDLS and CDR2 YYNGEE come from the germline V gene. The CDR3 extends over 17 amino acids. This CDR3 is CASSPSLYPSGANVLTF. The CDR3 DNA reads as TGTGCCAGCAGCCCCTCTCTTTATCCCTCTGGGGCCAACGTCCTGACTTTC.

This clonotype was detected ten times or more. This chain connects TRBV4-3 to TRBJ2-7; no firm D call. Between the trimmed V and J ends, which lost 3 bases and 8 bases, there was a span of 17 bases. The CDR3 totals 14 residues. Germline lookup yields CDR1 LGHNA and CDR2 YSLEER. The CDR3, as DNA: TGCGCCAGCAGCCACCGGGCAGACCCTTCTCAGCAGTACTTC. Protein sequence: CASSHRADPSQQYF.